This paragraph covers one T cell receptor (beta chain) sequence. Its antigen is unidentified. This sample was included in a study of beta chain features in type 1 diabetes. Study details: Some 110,000,000 sorted cells were examined across all samples. Points from the study as a whole: Naive, central memory and Treg TCRB repertoires appeared more alike in patients than in healthy donors. Cells with high TCR expression could be over-represented when cDNA is sequenced.

CDR3 length: 13 amino acids. Germline V lookup: CDR1 SGHNT, CDR2 YYREEE (reference sequence). V was clipped by 3 bases and J by 5 bases, with 12 bases between them. Sequencing targeted expressed TCRB transcripts, as all isolated RNA had been reverse transcribed. The protocol was immunoSEQ multiplex PCR, while the TCRdb copy is restricted to in-frame clones and leaves out a portion. This sample yields under 250,000 clones, of which around a quarter are seen a single time; 3% to 4% belongs to the top ten. The origin of this receptor is a man aged 30-40 years in good health. Sequencing input: central memory CD4+ T cells from blood. The chain couples TRBV5-4 to TRBJ2-7; D possibly corresponds to TRBD2 (6 bases). The DNA of the CDR3 is TGTGCCAGCAGCTACGGGAGTTCCGACGAGCAGTACTTC. Protein sequence: CASSYGSSDEQYF.